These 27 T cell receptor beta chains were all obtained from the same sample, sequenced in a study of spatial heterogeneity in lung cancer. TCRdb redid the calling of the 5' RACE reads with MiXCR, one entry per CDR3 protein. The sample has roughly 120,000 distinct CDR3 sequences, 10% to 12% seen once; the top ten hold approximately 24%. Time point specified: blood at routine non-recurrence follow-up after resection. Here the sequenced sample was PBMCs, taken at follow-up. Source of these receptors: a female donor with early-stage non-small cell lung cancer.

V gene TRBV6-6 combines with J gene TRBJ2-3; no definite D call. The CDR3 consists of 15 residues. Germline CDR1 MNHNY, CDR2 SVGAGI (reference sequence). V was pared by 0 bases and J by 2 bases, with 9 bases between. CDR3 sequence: CASSYSMSDTDTQYF. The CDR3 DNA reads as TGTGCCAGCAGTTACTCGATGTCGGACACAGATACGCAGTATTTT.

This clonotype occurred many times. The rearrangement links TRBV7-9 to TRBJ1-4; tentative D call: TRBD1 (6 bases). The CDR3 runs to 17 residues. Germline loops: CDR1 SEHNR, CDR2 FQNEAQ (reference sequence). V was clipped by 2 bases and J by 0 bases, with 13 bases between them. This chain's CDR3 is CASSLKGDRPTNEKLFF. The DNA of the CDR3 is TGTGCCAGCAGCTTAAAGGGAGACAGGCCAACTAATGAAAAACTGTTTTTT.

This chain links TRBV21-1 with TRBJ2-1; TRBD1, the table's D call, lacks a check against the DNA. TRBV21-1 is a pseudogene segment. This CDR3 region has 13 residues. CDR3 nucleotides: TGTGCCATACCCCGGGACGGCTACAATGAGCAGCTCTTC. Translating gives CAIPRDGYNEQLF.

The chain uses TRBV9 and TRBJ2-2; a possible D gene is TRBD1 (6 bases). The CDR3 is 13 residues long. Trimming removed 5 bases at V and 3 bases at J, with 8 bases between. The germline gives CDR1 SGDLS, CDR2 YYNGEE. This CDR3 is CASRGQYTGELFF. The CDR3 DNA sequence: TGTGCCAGCAGAGGACAGTACACCGGGGAGCTGTTTTTT.

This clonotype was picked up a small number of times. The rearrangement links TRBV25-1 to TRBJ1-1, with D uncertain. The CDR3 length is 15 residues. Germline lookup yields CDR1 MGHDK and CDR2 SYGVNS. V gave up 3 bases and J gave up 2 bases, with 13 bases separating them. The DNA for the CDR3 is TGTGCCAGCAGTGATCGTGAGGGTTTCAACACTGAAGCTTTCTTT. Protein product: CASSDREGFNTEAFF. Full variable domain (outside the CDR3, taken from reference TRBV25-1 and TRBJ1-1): EADIYQTPRYLVIGTGKKITLECSQTMGHDKMYWYQQDPGMELHLIHYSYGVNSTEKGDLSSESTVSRIRTEHFPLTLESARPSHTSQYLCASSDREGFNTEAFFGQGTRLTVV.

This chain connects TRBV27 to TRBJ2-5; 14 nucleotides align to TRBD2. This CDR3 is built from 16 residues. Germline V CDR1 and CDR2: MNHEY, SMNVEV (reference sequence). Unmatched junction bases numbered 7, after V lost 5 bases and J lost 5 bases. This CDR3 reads CASSPRGLAGVETQYF. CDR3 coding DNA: TGTGCCAGCAGTCCCAGGGGACTAGCGGGAGTTGAGACCCAGTACTTC.

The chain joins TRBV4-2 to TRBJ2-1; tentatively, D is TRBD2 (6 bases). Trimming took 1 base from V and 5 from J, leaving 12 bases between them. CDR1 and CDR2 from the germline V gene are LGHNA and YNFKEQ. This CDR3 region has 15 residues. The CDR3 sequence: CASSQVTSKNNEQFF. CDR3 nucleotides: TGTGCCAGCAGCCAAGTAACTAGCAAAAACAATGAGCAGTTCTTC.

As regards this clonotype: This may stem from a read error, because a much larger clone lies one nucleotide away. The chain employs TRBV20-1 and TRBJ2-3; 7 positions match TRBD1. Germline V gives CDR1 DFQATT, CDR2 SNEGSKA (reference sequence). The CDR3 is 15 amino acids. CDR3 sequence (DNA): TGCAGTGCTAGAGACTTAGGACAGGCGACAGATATGCAGTATTTT. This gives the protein CSARDLGQATDMQYF.

DNA of the CDR3: TGTGCCAGCAGGACTGGAGGCACAGATACGCAGTATTTT. It encodes CASRTGGTDTQYF. The chain is built from TRBV6-5 and TRBJ2-3; unclear D gene. The CDR3 has 13 amino acids. Germline CDR1 MNHEY, CDR2 SVGAGI. The V and J ends lost 6 bases and 1 base respectively, with 8 bases between them.

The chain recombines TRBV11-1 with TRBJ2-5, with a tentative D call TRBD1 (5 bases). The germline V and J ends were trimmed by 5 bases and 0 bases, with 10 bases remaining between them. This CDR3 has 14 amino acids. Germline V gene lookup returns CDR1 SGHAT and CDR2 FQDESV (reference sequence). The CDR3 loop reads CASSPTAYQETQYF. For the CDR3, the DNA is TGTGCCAGCAGCCCGACAGCGTACCAAGAGACCCAGTACTTC. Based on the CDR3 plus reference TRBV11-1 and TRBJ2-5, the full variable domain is EAEVAQSPRYKITEKSQAVAFWCDPISGHATLYWYRQILGQGPELLVQFQDESVVDDSQLPKDRFSAERLKGVDSTLKIQPAELGDSAMYLCASSPTAYQETQYFGPGTRLLVL.

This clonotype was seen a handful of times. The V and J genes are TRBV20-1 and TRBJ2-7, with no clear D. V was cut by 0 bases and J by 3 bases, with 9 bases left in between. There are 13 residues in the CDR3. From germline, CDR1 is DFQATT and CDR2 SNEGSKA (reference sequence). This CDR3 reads CSARDQSSYEQYV. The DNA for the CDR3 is TGCAGTGCTAGAGATCAGTCTAGCTACGAGCAGTACGTC.

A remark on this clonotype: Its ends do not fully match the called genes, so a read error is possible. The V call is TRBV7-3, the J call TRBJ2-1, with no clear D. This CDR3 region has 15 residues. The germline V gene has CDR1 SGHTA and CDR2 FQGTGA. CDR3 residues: CASSLRPDRYNEQFF. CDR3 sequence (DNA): TGTGCCAGTAGCTTACGACCAGACCGCTACAATGAGCAGTTCTTC.

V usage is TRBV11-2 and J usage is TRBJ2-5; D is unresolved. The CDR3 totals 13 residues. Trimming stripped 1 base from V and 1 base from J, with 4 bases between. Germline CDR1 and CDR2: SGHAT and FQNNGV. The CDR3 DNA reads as TGTGCCAGCAGCTTAGCCATCCAAGAGACCCAGTACTTC. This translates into CASSLAIQETQYF.

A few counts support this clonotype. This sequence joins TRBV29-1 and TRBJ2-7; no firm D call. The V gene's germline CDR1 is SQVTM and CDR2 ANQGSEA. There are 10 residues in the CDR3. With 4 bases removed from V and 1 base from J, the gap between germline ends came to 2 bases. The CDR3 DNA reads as TGCAGCGTTGGTTCCTACGAGCAGTACGTC. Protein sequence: CSVGSYEQYV.

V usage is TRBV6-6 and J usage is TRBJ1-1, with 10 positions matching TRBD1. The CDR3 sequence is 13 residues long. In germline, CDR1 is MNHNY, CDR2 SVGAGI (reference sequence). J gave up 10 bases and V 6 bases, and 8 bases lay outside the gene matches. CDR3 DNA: TGTGCCAGCAGCACCGGGACAGGGGAGCGAGCTTTCTTT. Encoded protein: CASSTGTGERAFF.

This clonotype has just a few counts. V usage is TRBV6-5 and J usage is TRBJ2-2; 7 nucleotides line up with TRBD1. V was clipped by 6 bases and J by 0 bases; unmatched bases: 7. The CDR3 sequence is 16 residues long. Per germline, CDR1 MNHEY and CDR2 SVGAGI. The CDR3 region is CASRELGGANTGELFF. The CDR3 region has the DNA TGTGCCAGCAGGGAATTAGGGGGCGCGAACACCGGGGAGCTGTTTTTT.

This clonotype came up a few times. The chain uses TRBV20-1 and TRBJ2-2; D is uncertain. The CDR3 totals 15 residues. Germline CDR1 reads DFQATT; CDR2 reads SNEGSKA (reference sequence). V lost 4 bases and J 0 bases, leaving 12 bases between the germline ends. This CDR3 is CSAMKRISNTGELFF. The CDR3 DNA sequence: TGCAGTGCTATGAAACGTATTTCGAACACCGGGGAGCTGTTTTTT.

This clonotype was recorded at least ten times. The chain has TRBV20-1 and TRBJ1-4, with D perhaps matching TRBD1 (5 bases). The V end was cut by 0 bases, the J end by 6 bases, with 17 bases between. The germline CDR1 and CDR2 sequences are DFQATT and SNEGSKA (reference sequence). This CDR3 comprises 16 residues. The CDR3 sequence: CSAREPLGRAYEKLFF. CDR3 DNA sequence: TGCAGTGCTAGAGAACCCCTCGGCAGGGCGTATGAAAAACTGTTTTTT.

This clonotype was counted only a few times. Here the CDR3 reads CASTPRDTYSPLHF. CDR3 DNA sequence: TGTGCCAGCACCCCCAGAGACACTTATTCACCCCTCCACTTT. The J gene is TRBJ1-6, the V gene TRBV28; D call uncertain. Germline lookup yields CDR1 MDHEN and CDR2 SYDVKM. The length of the CDR3 is 14 residues. Trimming took off 7 bases at V and 8 bases at J, with 15 bases between the two ends.

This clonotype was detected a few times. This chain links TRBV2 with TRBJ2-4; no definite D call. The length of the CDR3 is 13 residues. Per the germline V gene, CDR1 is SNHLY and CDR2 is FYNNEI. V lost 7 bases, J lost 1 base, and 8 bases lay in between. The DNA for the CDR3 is TGTGCCAGCACACCCGGGGCCAAAAACATTCAGTACTTC. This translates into CASTPGAKNIQYF.

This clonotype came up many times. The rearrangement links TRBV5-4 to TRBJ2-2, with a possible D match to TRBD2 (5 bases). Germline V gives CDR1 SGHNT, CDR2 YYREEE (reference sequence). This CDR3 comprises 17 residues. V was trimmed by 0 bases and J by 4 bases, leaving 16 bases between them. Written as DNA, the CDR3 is TGTGCCAGCAGCTTGGGCGTCTCGGGGATCCGCACCGGGGAGCTGTTTTTT. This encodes CASSLGVSGIRTGELFF.

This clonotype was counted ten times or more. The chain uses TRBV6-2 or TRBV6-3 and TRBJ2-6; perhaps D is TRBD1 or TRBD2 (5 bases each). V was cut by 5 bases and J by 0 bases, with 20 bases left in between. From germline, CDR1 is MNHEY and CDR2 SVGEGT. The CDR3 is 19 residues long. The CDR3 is CASSTRQRGPDSGANVLTF. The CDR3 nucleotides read TGTGCCAGCAGTACCCGGCAGAGGGGTCCCGACTCTGGGGCCAACGTCCTGACTTTC.

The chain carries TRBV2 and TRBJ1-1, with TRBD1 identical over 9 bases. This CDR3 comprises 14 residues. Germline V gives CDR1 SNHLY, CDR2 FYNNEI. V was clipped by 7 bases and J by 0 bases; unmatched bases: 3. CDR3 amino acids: CASNGQGMNTEAFF. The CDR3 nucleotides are TGTGCCAGCAACGGACAGGGGATGAACACTGAAGCTTTCTTT.

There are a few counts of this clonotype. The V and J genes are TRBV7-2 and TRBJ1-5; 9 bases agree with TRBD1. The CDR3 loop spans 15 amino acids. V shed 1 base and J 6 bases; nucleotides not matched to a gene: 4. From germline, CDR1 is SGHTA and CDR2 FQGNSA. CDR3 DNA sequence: TGTGCCAGCAGCTTAGGGACAGGGGATATTCAGCCCCAGCATTTT. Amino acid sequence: CASSLGTGDIQPQHF. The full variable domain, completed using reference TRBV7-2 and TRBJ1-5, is GAGVSQSPSNKVTEKGKDVELRCDPISGHTALYWYRQSLGQGLEFLIYFQGNSAPDKSGLPSDRFSAERTGGSVSTLTIQRTQQEDSAVYLCASSLGTGDIQPQHFGDGTRLSIL.

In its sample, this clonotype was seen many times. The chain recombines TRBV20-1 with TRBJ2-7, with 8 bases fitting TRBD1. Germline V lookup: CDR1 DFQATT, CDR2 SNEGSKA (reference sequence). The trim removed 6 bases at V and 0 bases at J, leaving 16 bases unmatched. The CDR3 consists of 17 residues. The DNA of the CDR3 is TGCAGTGCCTCGGCGGCAAGCCCGGACAGGGTCTCCTACGAGCAGTACTTC. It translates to CSASAASPDRVSYEQYF.

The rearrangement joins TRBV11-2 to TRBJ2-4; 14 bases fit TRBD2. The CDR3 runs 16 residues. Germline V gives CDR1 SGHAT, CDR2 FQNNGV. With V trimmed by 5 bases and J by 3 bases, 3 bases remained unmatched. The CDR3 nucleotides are TGTGCCAGCAGCGGGGGACTAGCGGGAGTCAAAAACATTCAGTACTTC. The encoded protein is CASSGGLAGVKNIQYF.

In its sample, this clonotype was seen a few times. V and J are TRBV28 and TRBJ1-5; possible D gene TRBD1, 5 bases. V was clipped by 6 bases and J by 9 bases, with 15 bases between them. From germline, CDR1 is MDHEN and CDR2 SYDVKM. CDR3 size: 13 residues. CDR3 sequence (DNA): TGTGCCAGCAGCCGGCGTCGGGGGTGGCCCCAGCATTTT. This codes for CASSRRRGWPQHF.